This T cell receptor (beta chain) was observed in a study of cytomegalovirus exposure and HLA in healthy donors. The CDR3 is made up of 17 amino acids. V gave up 1 base and J gave up 7 bases, with 19 bases separating them. CDR1 is LGHNA, CDR2 YNFKEQ, per germline. 13 Jbeta primers and 60 Vbeta primers were used for the PCR. The authors' processing: Per a later analysis, the number of unique TCR beta chains was approximately 80 million, of which around 10 million were shared. Clones were read by immunoSEQ multiplex PCR, and TCRdb kept only the in-frame ones, dropping some. V and J calls and clone size follow that table, whereas D and trimming were derived from the DNA. The repertoire holds fewer than 200,000 clones, with roughly four fifths as singletons. Whole-study findings and limits: Apart from CMV serostatus, no immune exposure information was available. V- and J-gene trimming of TCR beta was linked (in a later analysis) to a missense DCLRE1C variant.

On this clone: Its specificity is not known.

Sequencing was done on a sample of PBMCs. The clonotype originates from a man over 45 in good health and CMV-seronegative. The chain links TRBV4-2 to TRBJ1-4; maybe TRBD1 (6 bases). CDR3: CASSQGQVRGGGEKLFF. The CDR3 region has the DNA TGTGCCAGCAGCCAAGGGCAGGTGCGAGGGGGTGGTGAAAAACTGTTTTTT.